The subject of this entry is one T cell receptor (beta chain). TCRdb's table, derived via immunoSEQ multiplex PCR, lists solely in-frame clones and lacks some. The sample lists over 150,000 clones; roughly 85% were seen once. The data derive from a study of blood T cell repertoires in COVID-19. The CDR3 is made up of 14 amino acids. V lost 5 bases, J lost 1 base, and 11 bases lay in between. CDR1 and CDR2 (germline): MDHEN, SYDVKM. Sequenced input: PBMCs or T cells enriched from blood (not recorded which). The TCR sequence derives from a woman aged 18-29 years who had recovered from COVID-19. The gene calls are TRBV28 and TRBJ1-1, with D maybe TRBD1 (6 bases). CDR3 nucleotides: TGTGCCAGCAGTAACCTCAGGGGGAACACTGAAGCTTTCTTT. This gives the protein CASSNLRGNTEAFF.